Here is one T cell receptor (beta chain) with its context. TCRdb keeps only in-frame clones here, not all; method: immunoSEQ multiplex PCR. The sample carries approximately 670,000 clones, approximately 90% recorded once. This sample was taken from a study of blood T cell repertoires in COVID-19. Study in general: COVID-19 samples from acute and convalescent phases originated in the United States, Italy and Spain. PBMCs, B-cell-depleted T cells, or T cells provided the cDNA or gDNA that made up the material.

Germline lookup yields CDR1 SNHLY and CDR2 FYNNEI. With V trimmed by 6 bases and J by 8 bases, 9 bases remained unmatched. This CDR3 has 13 residues. The sample was peripheral blood. The clonotype comes from a woman younger than 30 with acute or convalescent COVID-19. The chain links TRBV2 to TRBJ1-2; 7 nucleotides align to TRBD1. Here the CDR3 reads CASRRNEDRGYTF. The DNA of the CDR3 is TGTGCCAGCAGGCGCAACGAGGACAGGGGCTACACCTTC.